A selection of T cell receptor beta chains follows, all from one sample in a study of CD8 T cells in ankylosing spondylitis. TCRdb processed the 5' RACE reads anew with MiXCR; each CDR3 protein has one entry. Among 250,000 to 350,000 distinct CDR3 sequences listed, 7.5% to 9% were seen once. The sample comprised blood, either unsorted or a sorted T cell fraction (not recorded which). These receptors were taken from a male donor with ankylosing spondylitis. CDR3s include the opening cysteine and the closing phenylalanine or tryptophan. Fields, in order: D gene, V gene, clone size, J gene, CDR3 protein, CDR3 DNA. The D gene is left open where the match is weak. Only some rows state a clone size, as once, few, many or a class for expanded clones.

>-|TRBV25-1|-|TRBJ2-5
CASSEFGEETQYF
TGTGCCAGCAGTGAATTCGGGGAAGAGACCCAGTACTTC
>-|TRBV20-1|many|TRBJ2-1
CSARTTNSYNEQFF
TGCAGTGCCAGGACAACTAATAGCTACAATGAGCAGTTCTTC
>TRBD1|TRBV28|-|TRBJ2-1
CASQDRGHVNEQFF
TGTGCCAGCCAGGACAGGGGGCACGTCAATGAGCAGTTCTTC
>-|TRBV3-1|few|TRBJ1-5
CASSQDRSSQPQHF
TGTGCCAGCAGCCAAGATCGGTCCAGTCAGCCCCAGCATTTT
>-|TRBV27|few|TRBJ2-2
CASSSRGGELFF
TGTGCCAGCAGCTCCCGAGGCGGGGAGCTGTTTTTT
>-|TRBV12-3/TRBV12-4|-|TRBJ1-6
CASTDWGPRRSPLHF
TGTGCCAGCACCGACTGGGGCCCGAGGCGTTCACCCCTCCACTTT
>-|TRBV5-1|many|TRBJ2-2
CASSLVDTGELFF
TGCGCCAGCAGCTTGGTGGACACCGGGGAGCTGTTTTTT
>TRBD2|TRBV29-1|few|TRBJ2-1
CSVAVTSGNEQFF
TGCAGCGTTGCCGTGACTAGCGGCAATGAGCAGTTCTTC
>TRBD2|TRBV7-8|-|TRBJ2-1
CASSLSSGRGHNEQFF
TGTGCCAGCAGCTTATCTAGCGGGAGAGGACACAATGAGCAGTTCTTC
>TRBD2|TRBV29-1|-|TRBJ2-3
CSANLGTSGNPDTQYF
TGCAGCGCTAACCTCGGGACTAGCGGAAATCCAGATACGCAGTATTTT
>TRBD1|TRBV28|many|TRBJ1-1
CASSLREQGALGHNNFGWNTEAFF
TGTGCCAGCAGTTTAAGGGAGCAGGGGGCGCTTGGCCATAACAACTTTGGCTGGAACACTGAAGCTTTCTTT
>-|TRBV15|few|TRBJ1-2
CATSRDPGRFGYTF
TGTGCCACCAGCAGAGACCCGGGACGTTTTGGCTACACCTTC
>-|TRBV4-3|-|TRBJ2-7
CASSPGLLYEQYF
TGCGCCAGCAGCCCAGGGCTCCTCTACGAGCAGTACTTC
>TRBD1|TRBV7-9|many|TRBJ1-5
CASSLTGLNQPQHF
TGTGCCAGCAGCTTGACAGGGCTCAATCAGCCCCAGCATTTT
>TRBD1|TRBV5-1|-|TRBJ2-4
CASSSDPGTGLNIQYF
TGCGCCAGCAGTTCTGATCCCGGGACAGGGTTAAACATTCAGTACTTC
>-|TRBV5-1|many|TRBJ1-5
CASSIGGYSNQPQHF
TGCGCCAGCAGCATCGGCGGATATAGCAATCAGCCCCAGCATTTT
>-|TRBV20-1|-|TRBJ2-1
CSAMGGAARLEQFF
TGCAGTGCCATGGGCGGTGCTGCTCGGCTGGAGCAGTTCTTC
>TRBD1|TRBV29-1|-|TRBJ1-1
CSAAFTGGNTEAFF
TGCAGCGCTGCCTTTACAGGGGGAAACACTGAAGCTTTCTTT
>-|TRBV10-3|few|TRBJ2-3
CAISEARRSTDTQYF
TGTGCCATCAGTGAGGCTAGGCGTAGCACAGATACGCAGTATTTT
>TRBD1|TRBV18|few|TRBJ2-2
CASSPHPLQGGNTGELFF
TGTGCCAGCTCGCCTCACCCCCTACAGGGGGGCAACACCGGGGAGCTGTTTTTT
>-|TRBV20-1|few|TRBJ1-1
CSASGNRGTEAFF
TGCAGTGCTAGTGGGAACCGAGGGACTGAAGCTTTCTTT
>-|TRBV7-9|few|TRBJ1-1
CASTLLQGFTEAFF
TGTGCCAGCACCCTACTCCAGGGGTTCACTGAAGCTTTCTTT
>TRBD1|TRBV28|-|TRBJ2-7
CASSLSLGQGLHEQYF
TGTGCCAGCAGTTTAAGTCTCGGACAGGGTCTCCACGAGCAGTACTTC
>TRBD2|TRBV28|many|TRBJ2-1
CASTLGLAGGGEQFF
TGTGCCAGCACCCTGGGACTAGCGGGAGGTGGAGAGCAGTTCTTC
>-|TRBV6-1|-|TRBJ1-3
CASSRGDSGNTIYF
TGTGCCAGTTCGAGGGGCGACTCTGGAAACACCATATATTTT
>TRBD2|TRBV6-2/TRBV6-3|-|TRBJ2-7
CASTTSGSYEQYF
TGTGCCAGCACTACAAGCGGGAGTTACGAGCAGTACTTC
>TRBD2|TRBV24-1|few|TRBJ2-1
CATRPTSGGYNEQFF
TGTGCCACCAGACCTACTAGCGGGGGTTACAATGAGCAGTTCTTC
>-|TRBV6-2/TRBV6-3|-|TRBJ1-2
CASSQQGAGGYTF
TGTGCCAGCAGTCAACAGGGCGCCGGTGGCTACACCTTC
>-|TRBV11-2|-|TRBJ1-2
CASSLEARRNGYTF
TGTGCCAGCAGCTTAGAGGCCAGGAGGAATGGCTACACCTTC
>TRBD1|TRBV20-1|-|TRBJ2-7
CSAPWNRGRFEQYF
TGCAGTGCCCCGTGGAACAGGGGGCGTTTCGAGCAGTACTTC
>-|TRBV6-5|-|TRBJ2-1
CASSYSGAGPDRSYNEQFF
TGTGCCAGCAGTTACTCCGGGGCGGGCCCTGACCGCTCCTACAATGAGCAGTTCTTC
>-|TRBV20-1|many|TRBJ2-6
CSALGDSGANVLTF
TGCAGTGCCCTGGGGGATTCTGGGGCCAACGTCCTGACTTTC
>-|TRBV6-2/TRBV6-3|few|TRBJ2-7
CASTRGALVLEQYF
TGTGCCAGCACCCGGGGGGCCCTGGTACTGGAGCAGTACTTC
>-|TRBV24-1|-|TRBJ2-1
CATSDSPSDEQFF
TGTGCCACCAGTGATTCCCCTAGCGATGAGCAGTTCTTC
>-|TRBV12-3/TRBV12-4|few|TRBJ1-1
CASSQTGTYTEAFF
TGTGCCAGCAGTCAAACAGGGACGTACACTGAAGCTTTCTTT
>-|TRBV7-8|many|TRBJ1-5
CASSLALANQPQHF
TGTGCCAGCAGCTTAGCGCTTGCAAATCAGCCCCAGCATTTT
>-|TRBV12-3/TRBV12-4|many|TRBJ1-1
CASRKQVNTEAFF
TGTGCCAGCAGGAAACAGGTGAACACTGAAGCTTTCTTT
>TRBD1|TRBV15|few|TRBJ2-3
CATSRSLDRGTDTQYF
TGTGCCACCAGCAGATCCTTGGACAGGGGCACAGATACGCAGTATTTT
>-|TRBV7-2|many|TRBJ2-1
CASSFRQAEQFF
TGTGCCAGCAGCTTTAGACAGGCAGAGCAGTTCTTC
>-|TRBV20-1|few|TRBJ1-3
CSAPTGPTGNTIYF
TGCAGTGCGCCAACAGGGCCCACTGGAAACACCATATATTTT
>TRBD1|TRBV3-1|few|TRBJ1-2
CASSTGDWNGYTF
TGTGCCAGCAGCACAGGGGATTGGAATGGCTACACCTTC
>-|TRBV4-2|-|TRBJ2-7
CASSQEISRSYEQYF
TGTGCCAGCAGCCAAGAGATCAGCCGGAGCTACGAGCAGTACTTC
>-|TRBV7-8|few|TRBJ2-7
CASSGTFSYEQYF
TGTGCCAGCAGCGGGACTTTTTCCTACGAGCAGTACTTC
>-|TRBV3-1|few|TRBJ1-2
CASSHHSSNYGYTF
TGTGCCAGCAGCCACCACAGCTCTAACTATGGCTACACCTTC
>TRBD1|TRBV12-3/TRBV12-4|-|TRBJ1-1
CASSWDPGQATTEAFF
TGTGCCAGCAGTTGGGACCCGGGACAGGCCACCACTGAAGCTTTCTTT
>TRBD2|TRBV12-3/TRBV12-4|few|TRBJ2-7
CASRLTSGRGEQYF
TGTGCCAGCAGATTGACTAGCGGGAGGGGCGAGCAGTACTTC
>-|TRBV10-3|-|TRBJ1-2
CAISSLGSPYGYTF
TGTGCCATCAGTTCTCTAGGCAGTCCCTATGGCTACACCTTC
>-|TRBV14|many|TRBJ2-2
CASSQEWGLGGELFF
TGTGCCAGCAGCCAAGAATGGGGTCTAGGCGGGGAGCTGTTTTTT
>-|TRBV15|few|TRBJ2-2
CATSFGPTGELFF
TGTGCCACCAGCTTCGGCCCCACCGGGGAGCTGTTTTTT
>-|TRBV18|-|TRBJ2-2
CASSPGAANTGELFF
TGTGCCAGCTCCCCCGGGGCAGCGAACACCGGGGAGCTGTTTTTT
>-|TRBV4-2|-|TRBJ2-5
CASSQESGQETQYF
TGTGCCAGCAGCCAAGAGTCAGGCCAAGAGACCCAGTACTTC
>-|TRBV10-2|many|TRBJ2-7
CASSEPGDRAYEQYF
TGCGCCAGCAGTGAGCCGGGAGACAGGGCCTACGAGCAGTACTTC
>-|TRBV10-3|-|TRBJ2-2
CAISAVSRNTGELFF
TGTGCCATCAGTGCCGTCTCCCGGAACACCGGGGAGCTGTTTTTT
>TRBD1|TRBV5-6|many|TRBJ2-1
CASSLGRRGGVPDNEQFF
TGTGCCAGCAGCTTGGGACGGAGAGGGGGCGTTCCTGACAATGAGCAGTTCTTC
>-|TRBV7-9|few|TRBJ2-7
CASSFGRGYYEQYF
TGTGCCAGCAGCTTTGGTAGGGGGTACTACGAGCAGTACTTC
>TRBD2|TRBV12-3/TRBV12-4|many|TRBJ2-7
CASSFRAGDEQYF
TGTGCCAGCAGTTTCAGGGCGGGAGACGAGCAGTACTTC
>-|TRBV3-1|few|TRBJ2-7
CASITPGGAAYEQYF
TGTGCCAGTATAACACCAGGAGGAGCGGCCTACGAGCAGTACTTC
>-|TRBV7-2|many|TRBJ1-2
CASSLDVGGYTF
TGTGCCAGCAGCTTAGACGTGGGTGGCTACACCTTC